This T cell receptor (beta chain) emerged from a study of human T cells and chemical hapten exposure. Study summary: Mainly, slight library volume differences in the pool made TCR yields vary.

The library put unique molecular identifiers onto individual cDNA molecules. Each CDR3 protein gets one entry after TCRdb re-called the RACE reads with MiXCR. Of fewer than 350,000 distinct CDR3 sequences in the sample, roughly 7.7% were seen once. Study-level findings and limits: Expanded TCRs formed significantly more large CDR3 similarity clusters than controls.

Regarding time point: pre-sensitization, week 0. Described treatment: therapeutic diphenylcyclopropenone sensitization with weekly scalp DPC. Unfractionated whole blood yielded the extracted total RNA. A note on this clonotype: Its matching antigen is unknown.

The sequenced sample was whole blood, obtained in connection with sensitization to the hapten diphenylcyclopropenone (DPC). The clonotype originates from a man between 18 and 29 years old with alopecia areata. Some clones in this sample may be carry-over from other donors' samples.

The CDR3 DNA reads TGCAGCGTTTGTGAGGGGGTGGTAGATACGCAGTATTTT. It codes for CSVCEGVVDTQYF. The gene calls are TRBV29-1 and TRBJ2-3; possible D gene TRBD1, 6 bases. Deletions cut 5 bases from V and 5 bases from J, with 14 bases between. This CDR3 has 13 residues. CDR1 SQVTM and CDR2 ANQGSEA come from the germline V gene.